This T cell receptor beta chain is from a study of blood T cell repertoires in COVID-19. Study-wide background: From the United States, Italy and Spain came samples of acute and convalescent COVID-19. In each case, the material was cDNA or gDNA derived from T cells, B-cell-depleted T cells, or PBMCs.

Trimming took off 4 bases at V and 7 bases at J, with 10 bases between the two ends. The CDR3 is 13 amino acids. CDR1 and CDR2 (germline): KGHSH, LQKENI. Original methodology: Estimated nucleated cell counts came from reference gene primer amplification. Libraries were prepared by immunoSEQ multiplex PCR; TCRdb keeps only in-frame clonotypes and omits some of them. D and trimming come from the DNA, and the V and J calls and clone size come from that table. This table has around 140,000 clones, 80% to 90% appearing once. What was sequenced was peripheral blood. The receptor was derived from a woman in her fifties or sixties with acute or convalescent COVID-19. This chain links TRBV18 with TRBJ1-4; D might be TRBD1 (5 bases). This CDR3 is CASSQGQGEKLFF. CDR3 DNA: TGTGCCAGCTCACAAGGACAAGGTGAAAAACTGTTTTTT.